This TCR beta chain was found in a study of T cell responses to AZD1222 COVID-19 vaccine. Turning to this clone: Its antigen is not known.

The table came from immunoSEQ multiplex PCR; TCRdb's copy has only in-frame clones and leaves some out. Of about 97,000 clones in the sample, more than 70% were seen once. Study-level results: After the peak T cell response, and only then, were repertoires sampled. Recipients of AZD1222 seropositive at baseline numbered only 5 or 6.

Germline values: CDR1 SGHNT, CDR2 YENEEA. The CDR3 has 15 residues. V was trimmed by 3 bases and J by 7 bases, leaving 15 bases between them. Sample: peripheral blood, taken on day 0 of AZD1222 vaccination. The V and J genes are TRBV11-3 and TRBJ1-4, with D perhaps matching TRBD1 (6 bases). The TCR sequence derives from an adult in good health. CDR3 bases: TGTGCCAGCAGCTTGAGGGGACACCCTAGTGAAAAACTGTTTTTT. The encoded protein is CASSLRGHPSEKLFF.